The 12 T cell receptor beta chains listed next were all sequenced from one sample in a study of control samples from healthy donors and cancer patients. Sequenced by immunoSEQ multiplex PCR; TCRdb stores in-frame clones only, minus some. This sample has about 170,000 clones; approximately 92% occur once, and the top ten carry 4.1%. Sequenced sample: blood. These receptors originate from a woman aged 55-69 years in good health.

CDR3 sequence reads: CSVEGESHEQYF. The CDR3 DNA sequence: TGCAGCGTTGAGGGAGAGTCCCACGAGCAGTACTTC. This chain connects TRBV29-1 to TRBJ2-7; weak D call: TRBD2 (5 bases). The CDR3 is 12 amino acids. Germline V gene sequence: CDR1 SQVTM, CDR2 ANQGSEA. V lost 3 bases and J 5 bases, leaving 11 bases between the germline ends.

The chain is built from TRBV12-3 or TRBV12-4 and TRBJ1-2, with unresolved D. The CDR3 totals 13 residues. The V end lost 6 bases, the J end lost 1 base, and 9 bases lay between the germline ends. This CDR3 reads CASRSQDNYGYTF. CDR3 coding DNA: TGTGCCAGCAGGTCACAAGATAACTATGGCTACACCTTC.

Judged by abundance, this clone is medium-sized. The chain joins TRBV6-2 or TRBV6-3 to TRBJ2-3, with 9 nucleotides matching TRBD1. This CDR3 spans 15 amino acids. Germline CDR1 and CDR2: MNHEY and SVGEGT. Losses at the gene ends were 5 bases for V and 0 bases for J; bases not matched to a gene: 3. CDR3 residues: CASSPGQGSTDTQYF. CDR3 nucleotides: TGTGCCAGCAGTCCAGGACAGGGGAGCACAGATACGCAGTATTTT.

A word on this clone: One end of the junction fails to match germline, which may point to a read error. The rearrangement links TRBV7-7 to TRBJ2-3, with 8 bases aligning to TRBD1. The germline V gene encodes CDR1 SSHAT and CDR2 FNYEAQ (reference sequence). This CDR3 has 17 residues. The CDR3 coding sequence is TGTGCTAGCAGTCAGGGCCCCGCGACAGGGGCTATAGATACGCAGTATTTT. Amino acids: CASSQGPATGAIDTQYF.

CDR3 sequence: CASSWTLAGGRDEQFF. DNA for the CDR3: TGCGCCAGCAGCTGGACGCTAGCGGGGGGGCGGGATGAGCAGTTCTTC. The genes are TRBV5-1 and TRBJ2-1; 12 bases agree with TRBD2. This CDR3 is built from 16 residues. J gave up 8 bases and V 3 bases, and 9 bases lay outside the gene matches. Germline V gene data show CDR1 as SGHRS and CDR2 as YFSETQ.

The chain couples TRBV11-2 to TRBJ2-2; 7 bases match TRBD2. Germline V gene lookup returns CDR1 SGHAT and CDR2 FQNNGV. V lost 1 base, J lost 3 bases, and 2 bases stayed unmatched. The CDR3 loop spans 15 amino acids. The CDR3 nucleotides read TGTGCCAGCAGCTTAGTAGCGGGTCACACCGGGGAGCTGTTTTTT. Its protein is CASSLVAGHTGELFF.

The chain joins TRBV9 to TRBJ1-1; possible D gene TRBD1, 5 bases. Trimming took off 0 bases at V and 7 bases at J, with 16 bases between the two ends. Germline V gene data show CDR1 as SGDLS and CDR2 as YYNGEE. The CDR3 runs 15 residues. CDR3 amino acids: CASSVVPTKGHEAFF. The CDR3 DNA sequence: TGTGCCAGCAGCGTAGTCCCGACGAAGGGGCATGAAGCTTTCTTT.

The chain joins TRBV9 to TRBJ2-5; D might be TRBD2 (6 bases). From germline, CDR1 is SGDLS and CDR2 YYNGEE. V lost 3 bases and J 3 bases, leaving 21 bases between the germline ends. The CDR3 totals 17 residues. The CDR3 DNA sequence: TGTGCCAGCAGCGCCCGCCGCCCTCTAGCGATGAAAGAGACCCAGTACTTC. Residues: CASSARRPLAMKETQYF.

The chain uses TRBV19 and TRBJ1-5; D gene uncertain. Germline values: CDR1 LNHDA, CDR2 SQIVND (reference sequence). V shed 3 bases and J shed 5 bases, with 11 bases lying between them. The length of the CDR3 is 14 residues. The CDR3 sequence is CASSIWFGDQPQHF. In DNA form, the CDR3 reads TGTGCCAGTAGTATTTGGTTCGGGGATCAGCCCCAGCATTTT.

The chain combines TRBV29-1 with TRBJ2-7, with D unresolved. V was trimmed by 7 bases and J by 7 bases, leaving 11 bases between them. The CDR3 sequence is 10 residues long. Germline CDR1 SQVTM, CDR2 ANQGSEA. The CDR3 DNA is TGCAGCGAAGACCTGGGAGAGCAGTACTTC. Translating gives CSEDLGEQYF.

V usage is TRBV10-3 and J usage is TRBJ1-2, with 7 nucleotides matching TRBD1. V gave up 1 base and J gave up 2 bases; unmatched junction bases: 1. Germline-derived CDR1 and CDR2 are ENHRY and SYGVKD. The CDR3 runs to 14 residues. The CDR3 bases are TGTGCCATCAGTGAGTTGGGACAGAACTATGGCTACACCTTC. This sequence encodes CAISELGQNYGYTF.

This rearrangement joins TRBV19 to TRBJ1-5, with 8 bases fitting TRBD1. CDR1 is LNHDA, CDR2 SQIVND, per germline (reference sequence). This CDR3 is 14 amino acids long. Unmatched junction bases numbered 5, after V lost 8 bases and J lost 2 bases. CDR3 nucleotide sequence: TGTGCCAGTGCCGGACAGGGAGGCAATCAGCCCCAGCATTTT. Amino acid sequence: CASAGQGGNQPQHF.